The rows below give T cell receptor beta chains drawn from one sample of a study of T cell responses to AZD1222 COVID-19 vaccine. Profiled with immunoSEQ multiplex PCR; TCRdb holds only in-frame clones, not every one. Seen here are about 92,000 clones, around 90% observed once, and the top ten hold less than 6%. This specimen was peripheral blood, taken on day 0 of AZD1222 vaccination. The source of these receptors is an adult in good health. The CDR3 runs from the conserved cysteine through the conserved F or W. The order of the fields is V gene, D gene, clone size, J gene, CDR3 DNA, CDR3 protein. A D gene is named only where the DNA matches it firmly. For some rows the clone size is stated as once, few or many, or as a class when expanded; others skip it.

TRBV5-8	TRBD1	.	TRBJ1-5	TGTGCCAGCAGCCGGACAGGGTCCAATCAGCCCCAGCATTTT	CASSRTGSNQPQHF
TRBV18	.	.	TRBJ1-2	TGTGCCAGCTCAGCTCCCCAGGTCCAATATGGCTACACCTTC	CASSAPQVQYGYTF
TRBV5-4	TRBD1	.	TRBJ2-7	TGTGCCAGCAGCCCGCTACCGGGACAGGGGGCCGGCGAGCAGTACTTC	CASSPLPGQGAGEQYF
TRBV3-1/TRBV3-2	.	.	TRBJ1-6	TGTGCCAGCAGCCAAGAATTGAGATGGTCTTCACCCCTCCACTTT	CASSQELRWSSPLHF
TRBV10-3	.	.	TRBJ2-3	TGTGCCATCAGTTCCACAGATACGCAGTATTTT	CAISSTDTQYF
TRBV11-2	TRBD2	.	TRBJ2-5	TGTGCCAGCAGCTCCAGCGGGAGTTCCCAAGAGAGCCAGTACTTC	CASSSSGSSQESQYF
TRBV29-1	.	.	TRBJ1-1	TGCAGCGTTTCAGAATACACTGAAGCTTTCTTT	CSVSEYTEAFF
TRBV5-6	.	.	TRBJ1-5	TGTGCCAGCAGCTTGGCGACAGGATACAATCAGCCCCAGCATTTT	CASSLATGYNQPQHF
TRBV28	.	.	TRBJ2-7	TGTGCCAGCAGTCCCTTCGGGGGCTACAGGACAAGCTACGAGCAGTACTTC	CASSPFGGYRTSYEQYF
TRBV19	TRBD2	.	TRBJ2-7	TGTGCCAGTAGTCCAGCGGGGGTAATCTACGAGCAGTACTTC	CASSPAGVIYEQYF
TRBV5-1	TRBD2	once	TRBJ2-7	TGCGCCAGCAGCTCTCGGACTAGGGCCTTCGGCGAGCAGTACTTC	CASSSRTRAFGEQYF
TRBV19	TRBD1	.	TRBJ1-6	TGTGCCAGTAGTACCCCCCGGACAGGGGAAAATTCACCCCTCCACTTT	CASSTPRTGENSPLHF
TRBV30	.	few	TRBJ1-4	TGTGCCTGGAGTGTAGACGCGCGTGGACTCTCTAATGAAAAACTGTTTTTT	CAWSVDARGLSNEKLFF
TRBV15	.	.	TRBJ2-1	TGTGCCACCAGCAGAGATAAATCAAATGAGCAGTTCTTC	CATSRDKSNEQFF
TRBV28	.	.	TRBJ2-5	TGTGCCAGCAGTCATGACACCTCCCTGGGGGAGACCCAGTACTTC	CASSHDTSLGETQYF
TRBV2	TRBD1	.	TRBJ1-5	TGTGCCAGCAGGAACGGTTCAGGGGGGACTCAGCCCCAGCATTTT	CASRNGSGGTQPQHF
TRBV11-3	TRBD2	.	TRBJ2-2	TGTGCCAGCAGCTTAGGCGGGACTAGTAACACCGGGGAGCTGTTTTTT	CASSLGGTSNTGELFF
TRBV27	.	.	TRBJ1-1	TGTGCCAGCAGCGCCGGGAGGTTCACTGAAGCTTTCTTT	CASSAGRFTEAFF
TRBV3-1/TRBV3-2	.	.	TRBJ2-1	TGTGCCAGCAGCCACGGGAACAATGAGCAGTTCTTC	CASSHGNNEQFF
TRBV10-3	.	.	TRBJ1-5	TGTGCCATCAGTGAGGTGGTGGTGGGTCAGCCCCAGCATTTT	CAISEVVVGQPQHF
TRBV29-1	.	.	TRBJ2-7	TGCAGCGTTGAGCTTGGTTCCAACTACGAGCAGTACTTC	CSVELGSNYEQYF
TRBV5-1	.	.	TRBJ2-3	TGCGCCAGCAGCTTCGTCGGGCCAGGGAGCACAGATACGCAGTATTTT	CASSFVGPGSTDTQYF
TRBV7-8	.	.	TRBJ2-1	TGTGCCAGCAGCCTAGGGACCAAAAACAATGAGCAGTTCTTC	CASSLGTKNNEQFF
TRBV28	.	.	TRBJ1-2	TGTGCCAGCTGTCCCTACCGGGTCTATGGCTACACCTTC	CASCPYRVYGYTF
TRBV28	TRBD1	.	TRBJ1-1	TGTGCCAGCAGTCCCCGGACAGGGAAGAACACTGAAGCTTTCTTT	CASSPRTGKNTEAFF
TRBV29-1	.	.	TRBJ1-3	TGCAGCGTTGAGGGGGTCGGAAACACCATATATTTT	CSVEGVGNTIYF
TRBV2	TRBD1	.	TRBJ2-7	TGTGCCAGCAGCGGGGGTCAGGGGGCTTTCTACGAGCAGTACTTC	CASSGGQGAFYEQYF
TRBV7-2	.	.	TRBJ2-2	TGTGCCAGCAGCCCCACTAGTATGACCGGGGAGCTGTTTTTT	CASSPTSMTGELFF
TRBV7-2	TRBD1	.	TRBJ2-7	TGTGCCAGCACTGTAGGGGGGACAGGGCCCTACGAGCAGTACTTC	CASTVGGTGPYEQYF
TRBV27	.	.	TRBJ1-4	TGTGCCAGCAGTTTAGTGGGAGCGGTAGTAACTAATGAAAAACTGTTTTTT	CASSLVGAVVTNEKLFF
TRBV7-9	.	.	TRBJ1-3	TGTGCCAGCAGCTTAGGGCAGGCTGGAAACACCATATATTTT	CASSLGQAGNTIYF
TRBV9	TRBD1	once	TRBJ2-5	TGTGCCAGCAGCGAGGAGGGACAGGGGGCGCTGATGGAGACCCAGTACTTC	CASSEEGQGALMETQYF
TRBV9	TRBD1	.	TRBJ1-6	TGTGCCAGCATAGTAACTTGCAACCGGGACAGGGGTTTAATTAATTCACCCCTCCACTTT	CASIVTCNRDRGLINSPLHF
TRBV4-1	.	.	TRBJ2-1	TGCGCCAGCAGCCTCCTAGTAGTGGGAGGCGGCCACAATGAGCAGTTCTTC	CASSLLVVGGGHNEQFF
TRBV5-1	.	.	TRBJ1-2	TGCGCCAGCAGCTTGTTCGGGGTGGGCTATGGCTACACCTTC	CASSLFGVGYGYTF
TRBV6-5	.	.	TRBJ1-3	TGTGCCAGCAGTTTAGGAAACACCATATATTTT	CASSLGNTIYF
TRBV2	.	.	TRBJ1-4	TGTGCCAGCAGAAAGTCGCTAACAGCTAATGAAAAACTGTTTTTT	CASRKSLTANEKLFF
TRBV5-1	.	.	TRBJ2-7	TGCGCCAGCAGCTTGGCCGGGACATCCCAATACGAGCAGTACTTC	CASSLAGTSQYEQYF
TRBV12-3/TRBV12-4	.	.	TRBJ2-3	TGTGCCAGCAGTAGCGGGAGCACAGATACGCAGTATTTT	CASSSGSTDTQYF
TRBV5-1	TRBD2	.	TRBJ2-1	TGCGCCAGCAGCACGGGGGGTAACTCCTACAATGAGCAGTTCTTC	CASSTGGNSYNEQFF
TRBV7-3	.	once	TRBJ2-1	TGTGCCAGCAGCCCCGGACAAAACGAGCAGTTCTTC	CASSPGQNEQFF
TRBV5-1	.	.	TRBJ1-4	TGCGCCAGCAGCGCCGCGGGCGCGGCTAATGAAAAACTGTTTTTT	CASSAAGAANEKLFF
TRBV5-1	.	.	TRBJ1-3	TGCGCCAGCAGCTTGGGACAGTATGGAAACACCATATATTTT	CASSLGQYGNTIYF
TRBV28	TRBD1	.	TRBJ1-5	TGTGCCAGCAATCGACAGGGGGTCGGGCCCCAGCATTTT	CASNRQGVGPQHF
TRBV4-1	.	.	TRBJ2-5	TGCGCCAGCAGCAAAGGACCAACCGGGCGGGAGACCCAGTACTTC	CASSKGPTGRETQYF
TRBV5-1	TRBD1	.	TRBJ1-6	TGCGCCAGCAGCTTGGAGCGGGGCGGGGACAGGATGACTTCACCCCTCCACTTT	CASSLERGGDRMTSPLHF
TRBV5-1	TRBD2	.	TRBJ2-2	TGCGCCAGCAGCTTACTTAGCGGGAGGGCCTCCGGGGAGCTGTTTTTT	CASSLLSGRASGELFF
TRBV5-1	.	.	TRBJ1-1	TGCGCCAGCAGCTTGAATGGGGGCCGGAACACTGAAGCTTTCTTT	CASSLNGGRNTEAFF
TRBV27	.	.	TRBJ1-4	TGTGCCAGCAGTGCCGGGGAAGGGATTAATGAAAAACTGTTTTTT	CASSAGEGINEKLFF
TRBV27	TRBD1	.	TRBJ2-7	TGTGCCAGCAGTGTGGGACAGGGGTTTTTTGAGTACTTC	CASSVGQGFFEYF
TRBV11-2	.	.	TRBJ1-5	TGTGCCAGCAGCCCGGGACACACCCAGCCCCAGCATTTT	CASSPGHTQPQHF
TRBV4-2	TRBD2	.	TRBJ2-1	TGTGCCAGCAGCCAAGGACGCCGTTTACTAGCGGGAGGGTACAATGAGCAGTTCTTC	CASSQGRRLLAGGYNEQFF
TRBV30	.	.	TRBJ1-1	TGTGCCTGGAGGGAGACAGTGAACACTGAAGCTTTCTTT	CAWRETVNTEAFF